This T cell receptor (beta chain) appears in the sequencing data of a study of blood T cell repertoires in COVID-19. Study as a whole: What the recovered Cohort 3 donors had was two negative PCRs, clearance, or symptom resolution.

Per the authors' pipeline: By means of reference gene primer amplification, nucleated cell counts were estimated. The repertoire was sequenced with immunoSEQ multiplex PCR; TCRdb's copy has only in-frame clones and lacks some. V, J and clone size were drawn from that table, and D and trimming were deduced from the DNA. In the table there are 150,000 to 200,000 clones, around 83% of which are singletons. Deletions cut 4 bases from V and 4 bases from J, with 13 bases between. The CDR3 runs 15 residues. CDR1 is PRHDT and CDR2 is FYEKMQ in the germline V gene (reference sequence). This clone was counted once.

The source of this sequence is a woman aged 40 to 49 in a cohort exposed to, infected with or recovered from COVID-19 (not recorded which). V gene TRBV13 combines with J gene TRBJ2-2, with D perhaps TRBD2 (5 bases). The sequenced sample consisted of PBMCs or T cells enriched from blood (not recorded which). The CDR3 spells CASSSRDFTTGELFF. The CDR3 DNA follows: TGTGCCAGCAGCTCCCGGGATTTCACCACCGGGGAGCTGTTTTTT.